The T cell receptor (beta chain) described here comes from a study of T cell responses to AZD1222 COVID-19 vaccine. CDR1 LNHDA and CDR2 SQIVND come from the germline V gene (reference sequence). Trimming removed 7 bases at V and 0 bases at J, with 10 bases between. The CDR3 extends over 14 amino acids. The protocol was immunoSEQ multiplex PCR, while the TCRdb copy is restricted to in-frame clones and leaves out a portion. The sample lists about 150,000 clones, 80% to 95% seen once, with 2.3% in the top ten. The receptor comes from an adult in good health. The sample in question was peripheral blood, obtained on day 0 of AZD1222 vaccination. The V gene is TRBV19, the J gene TRBJ1-3; D unresolved. CDR3 bases: TGTGCCAGTAATTCCATGAGCTCTGGAAACACCATATATTTT. Translating it yields CASNSMSSGNTIYF.